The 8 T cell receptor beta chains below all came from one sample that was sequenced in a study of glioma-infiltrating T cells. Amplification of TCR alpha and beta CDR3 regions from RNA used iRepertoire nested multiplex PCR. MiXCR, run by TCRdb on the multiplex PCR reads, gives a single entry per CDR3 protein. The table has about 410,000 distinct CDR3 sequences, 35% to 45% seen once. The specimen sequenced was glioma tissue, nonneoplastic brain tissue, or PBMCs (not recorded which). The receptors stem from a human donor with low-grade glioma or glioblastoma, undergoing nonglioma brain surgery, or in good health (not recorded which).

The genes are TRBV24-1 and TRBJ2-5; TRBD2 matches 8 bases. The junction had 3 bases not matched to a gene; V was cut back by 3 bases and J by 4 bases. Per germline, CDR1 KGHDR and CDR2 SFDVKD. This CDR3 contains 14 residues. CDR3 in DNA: TGTGCCACCAGTGATGCGGGGGGCCTAGAGACCCAGTACTTC. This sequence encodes CATSDAGGLETQYF.

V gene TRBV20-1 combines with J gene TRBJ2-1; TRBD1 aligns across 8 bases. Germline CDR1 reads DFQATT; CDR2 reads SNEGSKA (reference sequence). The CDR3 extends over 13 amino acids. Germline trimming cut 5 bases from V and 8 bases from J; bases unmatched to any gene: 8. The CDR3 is CSARTGIRDEQFF. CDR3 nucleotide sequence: TGCAGTGCTCGGACAGGGATTAGGGATGAGCAGTTCTTC.

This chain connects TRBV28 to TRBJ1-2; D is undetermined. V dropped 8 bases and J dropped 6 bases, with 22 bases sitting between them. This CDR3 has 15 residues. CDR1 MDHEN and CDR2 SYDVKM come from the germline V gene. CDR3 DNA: TGTGCCAGCGGGGTATCTCCAAAACCCCCAAATGGCTACACCTTC. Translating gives CASGVSPKPPNGYTF.

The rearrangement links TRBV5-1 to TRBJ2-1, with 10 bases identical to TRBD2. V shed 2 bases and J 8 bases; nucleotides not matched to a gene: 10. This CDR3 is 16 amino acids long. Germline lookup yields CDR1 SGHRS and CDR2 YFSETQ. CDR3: CASSFRSSGRADEQFF. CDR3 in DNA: TGCGCCAGCAGCTTCAGGTCCAGCGGGAGGGCCGATGAGCAGTTCTTC.

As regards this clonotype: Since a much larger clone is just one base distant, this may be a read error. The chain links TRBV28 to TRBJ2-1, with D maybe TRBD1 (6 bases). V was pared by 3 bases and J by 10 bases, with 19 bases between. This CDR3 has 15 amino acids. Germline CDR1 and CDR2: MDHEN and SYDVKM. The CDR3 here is CASSFVTQGLHEQFF. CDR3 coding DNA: TGTGCCAGCAGTTTTGTAACCCAGGGGTTACACGAGCAGTTCTTC.

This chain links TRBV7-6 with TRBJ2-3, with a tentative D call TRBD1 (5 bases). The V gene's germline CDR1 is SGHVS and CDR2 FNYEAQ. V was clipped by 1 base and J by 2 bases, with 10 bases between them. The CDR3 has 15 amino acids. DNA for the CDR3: TGTGCCAGCAGCTTAGAAGGGGATTACACAGATACGCAGTATTTT. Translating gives CASSLEGDYTDTQYF.

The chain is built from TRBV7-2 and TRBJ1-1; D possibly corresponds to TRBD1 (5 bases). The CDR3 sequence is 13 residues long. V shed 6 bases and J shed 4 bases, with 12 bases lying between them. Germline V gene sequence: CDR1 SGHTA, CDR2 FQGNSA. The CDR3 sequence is CASSVSGFTEAFF. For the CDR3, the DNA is TGTGCCAGCAGTGTATCAGGGTTCACTGAAGCTTTCTTT. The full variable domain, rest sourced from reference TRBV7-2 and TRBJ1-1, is GAGVSQSPSNKVTEKGKDVELRCDPISGHTALYWYRQSLGQGLEFLIYFQGNSAPDKSGLPSDRFSAERTGGSVSTLTIQRTQQEDSAVYLCASSVSGFTEAFFGQGTRLTVV.

CDR3 sequence reads: CASRRFPGPQHF. For the CDR3, the DNA is TGTGCCAGTAGAAGGTTTCCCGGGCCTCAGCATTTT. The V and J genes are TRBV19 and TRBJ1-5; D gene ambiguous. Trimming shortened V by 6 bases and J by 13 bases, and 16 bases separated the two germline ends. CDR3 length equals 12 residues. The germline gives CDR1 LNHDA, CDR2 SQIVND (reference sequence). Based on the CDR3 plus reference TRBV19 and TRBJ1-5, the full variable domain is DGGITQSPKYLFRKEGQNVTLSCEQNLNHDAMYWYRQDPGQGLRLIYYSQIVNDFQKGDIAEGYSVSREKKESFPLTVTSAQKNPTAFYLCASRRFPGPQHFGDGTRLSIL.